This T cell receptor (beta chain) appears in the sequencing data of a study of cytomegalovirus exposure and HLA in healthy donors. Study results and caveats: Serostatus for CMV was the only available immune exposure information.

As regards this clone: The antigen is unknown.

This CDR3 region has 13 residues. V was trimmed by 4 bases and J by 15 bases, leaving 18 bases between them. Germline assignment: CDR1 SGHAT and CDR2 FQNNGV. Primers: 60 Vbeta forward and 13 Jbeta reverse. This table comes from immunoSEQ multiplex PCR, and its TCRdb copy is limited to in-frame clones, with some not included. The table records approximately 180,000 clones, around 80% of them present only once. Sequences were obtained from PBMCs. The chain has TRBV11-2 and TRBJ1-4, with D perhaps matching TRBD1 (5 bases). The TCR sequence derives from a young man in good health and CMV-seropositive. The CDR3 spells CASSWGGARVVFF. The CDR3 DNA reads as TGTGCCAGCAGCTGGGGTGGGGCCCGAGTTGTGTTTTTT.